Included here is one T cell receptor (beta chain) sequence, with context. This receptor's antigen is unknown. No clone much larger than this one lies a single base away; base qualities are absent. The sequencing machine was an Illumina NovaSeq 6000. cDNA libraries for TCRalpha and TCRbeta were prepared by 5'RACE using constant-segment primers, with sample barcodes and unique molecular identifiers added. Trizol reagent was used to extract RNA from every sample. The libraries were amplified in two PCR steps, and the second step added a second sample barcode and Illumina TruSeq adapters. Sequencing of the libraries was done on an Illumina NovaSeq, producing 2 x 150 bp paired-end reads. Under the source paper's analysis protocol: Reads were demultiplexed and collapsed into UMI-guided consensus sequences with migec v1.2.7. With mixcr v2.1.11, UMI consensuses were aligned to TRA and TRB V and J templates and assembled into clonotypes. Expanded or contracted clonotypes were those called significant by both edgeR and NoisET, with noise models trained on biological replicates. For edgeR calls, a false discovery rate-adjusted p below 0.01 and a log2 fold-change threshold of 1 were applied. As an exploratory analysis of dynamics, PCA with hierarchical clustering was applied to max-normalized trajectories of the 1000 most abundant clonotypes. Each responding clone was given a CD4 or CD8 phenotype based on the CD4+ and CD8+ repertoires, which had been sequenced separately. TCRdb reprocessed the public reads (quality trimming at Q25 with fastp, clone calling with MiXCR) and kept in-frame beta chains. Identical CDR3 proteins give one entry, which carries the most common genes and DNA. These V and J calls derive from TCRdb rather than the authors' analysis. The sample table contains 350,000 to 500,000 distinct CDR3 sequences; only one count was recorded for about 19% of them. 7.5% to 10% of the sample is held by the ten biggest clonotypes.

This sample stems from a study of T-cell memory formation after mild COVID-19 (dated by TCRdb to the early 2020s). Regarding the research as a whole: TCR sequence clusters from the two donors were largely donor specific. Longitudinal TCRalpha and TCRbeta repertoire sequencing tracked T-cell clones expanding and contracting after mild COVID-19 in two donors. Two young, previously healthy adult volunteers, one female and one male, were included in the cohort. On the study overall, not on this receptor specifically: The study covered only a couple of mild cases, and larger cohorts including severe cases with pre-infection samples were considered necessary. Contracting CD4+ clones turned up mainly in the CM and EM memory subsets, whereas EMRA was where CD8+ clones were enriched. The detection of some responding clones in pre-infection memory suggests that pre-existing cross-reactive memory T cells joined the SARS-CoV-2 response. SARS-CoV-2 specificity was not confirmed for the second-wave clones peaking on day 37. Clones contracting from day 15 to 85 had balanced CD4/CD8 phenotypes, while a second wave expanding from day 15 to 37 was biased towards CD4+.

The germline V gene specifies KGHDR as CDR1 and SFDVKD as CDR2. The V end loses 4 bases and the J end loses 9 bases, and a stretch of 13 bases separates them. Inclusive of the bounding cysteine and phenylalanine, the CDR3 is 13 residues long. The CDR3 DNA has 39 bases and is translated from base 1. PBMCs were isolated by Ficoll-Paque density gradient centrifugation. The receptor was isolated from an adult woman who had mild COVID-19 (a few samples of this study predate the infection). The sample titles of this study are shuffled in the database, so cell type and time point are left out; the donor was told from shared clones. The rearranged segments are TRBV24-1 and TRBJ2-3; TRBD2 is possibly the D segment (6 matching bases). Sequencing input: PBMCs or a T cell subset sorted from them (not recorded which). The DNA reads as follows: TGTGCCACCAGTGAGTTTGGTGGAGGGACGCAGTATTTT. Protein translation: CATSEFGGGTQYF.